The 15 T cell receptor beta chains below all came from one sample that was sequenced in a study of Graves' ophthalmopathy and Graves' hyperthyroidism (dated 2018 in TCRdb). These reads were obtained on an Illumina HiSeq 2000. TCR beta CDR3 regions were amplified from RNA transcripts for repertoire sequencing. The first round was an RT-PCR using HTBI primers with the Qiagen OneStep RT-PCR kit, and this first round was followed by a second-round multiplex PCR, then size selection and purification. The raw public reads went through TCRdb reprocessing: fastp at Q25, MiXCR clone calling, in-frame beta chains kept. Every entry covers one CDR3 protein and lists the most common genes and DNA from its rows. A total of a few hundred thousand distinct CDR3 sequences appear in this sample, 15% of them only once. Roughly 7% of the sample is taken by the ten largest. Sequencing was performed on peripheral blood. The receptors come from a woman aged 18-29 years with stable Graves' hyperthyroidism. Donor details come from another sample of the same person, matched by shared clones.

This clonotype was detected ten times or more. The CDR3 here is CASSPDQETQYF. The CDR3 DNA is TGTGCCAGCTCACCGGACCAAGAGACCCAGTACTTC. The chain carries TRBV18 and TRBJ2-5; D gene uncertain. This CDR3 contains 12 residues. V was trimmed by 3 bases and J by 0 bases, leaving 2 bases between them. Per the germline V gene, CDR1 is KGHSH and CDR2 is LQKENI.

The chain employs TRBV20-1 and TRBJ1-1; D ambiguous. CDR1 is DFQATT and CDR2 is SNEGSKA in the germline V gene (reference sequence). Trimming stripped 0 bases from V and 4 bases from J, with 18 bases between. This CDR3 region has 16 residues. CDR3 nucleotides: TGCAGTGCTAGAGACCCCCCCTCGCCTCTGAGCACTGAAGCTTTCTTT. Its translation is CSARDPPSPLSTEAFF.

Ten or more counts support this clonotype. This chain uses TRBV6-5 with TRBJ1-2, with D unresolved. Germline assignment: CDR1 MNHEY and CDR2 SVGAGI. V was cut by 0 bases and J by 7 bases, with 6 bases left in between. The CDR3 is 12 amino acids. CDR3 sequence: CASSYSGVGYTF. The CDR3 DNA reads TGTGCCAGCAGTTACTCTGGGGTTGGCTACACCTTC.

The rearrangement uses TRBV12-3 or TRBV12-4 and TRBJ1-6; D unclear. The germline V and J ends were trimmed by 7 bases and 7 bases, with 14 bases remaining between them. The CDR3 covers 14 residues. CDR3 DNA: TGTGCCAGCAACCAGGACGGATGGAATTCACCCCTCCACTTT. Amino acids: CASNQDGWNSPLHF.

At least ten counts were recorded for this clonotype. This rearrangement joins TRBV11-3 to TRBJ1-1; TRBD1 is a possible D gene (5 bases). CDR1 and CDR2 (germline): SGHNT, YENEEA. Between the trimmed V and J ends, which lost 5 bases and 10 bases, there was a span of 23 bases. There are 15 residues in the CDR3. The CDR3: CASSMPPAGPTPAFF. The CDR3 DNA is TGTGCCAGCAGCATGCCCCCCGCGGGACCCACTCCAGCTTTCTTT.

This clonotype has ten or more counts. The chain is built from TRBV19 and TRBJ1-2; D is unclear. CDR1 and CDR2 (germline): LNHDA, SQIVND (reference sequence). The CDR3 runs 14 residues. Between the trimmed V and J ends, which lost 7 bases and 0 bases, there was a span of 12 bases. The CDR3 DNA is TGTGCCAGTACTCTGAGACACCCTAACTATGGCTACACCTTC. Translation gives CASTLRHPNYGYTF.

The CDR3 DNA sequence: TGTGCCAGCAGTTACGATCTTGGACAGGGGGCTTGGAGCTACACCTTC. It codes for CASSYDLGQGAWSYTF. This chain links TRBV6-5 with TRBJ1-2; 11 nucleotides line up with TRBD1. V lost 2 bases to trimming and J lost 9 bases; unmatched junction nucleotides: 11. Germline V gives CDR1 MNHEY, CDR2 SVGAGI. The CDR3 sequence is 16 residues long.

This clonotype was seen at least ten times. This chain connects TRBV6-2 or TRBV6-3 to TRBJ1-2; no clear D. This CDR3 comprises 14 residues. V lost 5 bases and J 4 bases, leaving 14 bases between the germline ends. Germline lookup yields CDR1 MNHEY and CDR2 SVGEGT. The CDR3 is CASSRGEASYGYTF. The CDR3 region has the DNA TGTGCCAGCAGTCGAGGCGAGGCTTCCTATGGCTACACCTTC.

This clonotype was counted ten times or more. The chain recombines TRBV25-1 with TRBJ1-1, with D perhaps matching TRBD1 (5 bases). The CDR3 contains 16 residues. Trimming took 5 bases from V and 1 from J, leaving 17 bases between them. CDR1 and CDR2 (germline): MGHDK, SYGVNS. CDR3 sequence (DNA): TGTGCCAGCAGTTTCCGAGGTTCGGGGGGGAACACTGAAGCTTTCTTT. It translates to CASSFRGSGGNTEAFF.

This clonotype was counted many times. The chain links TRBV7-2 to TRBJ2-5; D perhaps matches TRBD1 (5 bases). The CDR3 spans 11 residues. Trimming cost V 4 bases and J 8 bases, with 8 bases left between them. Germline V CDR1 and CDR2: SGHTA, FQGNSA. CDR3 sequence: CASSSGNTQYF. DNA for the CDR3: TGTGCCAGCAGCTCAGGGAACACCCAGTACTTC.

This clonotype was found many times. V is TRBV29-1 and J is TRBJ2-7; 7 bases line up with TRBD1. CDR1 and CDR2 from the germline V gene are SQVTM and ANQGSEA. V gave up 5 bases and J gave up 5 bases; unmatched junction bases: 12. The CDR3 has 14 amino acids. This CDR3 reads CSVQGQGVFDEQYF. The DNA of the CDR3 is TGCAGCGTTCAGGGGCAGGGGGTCTTCGACGAGCAGTACTTC.

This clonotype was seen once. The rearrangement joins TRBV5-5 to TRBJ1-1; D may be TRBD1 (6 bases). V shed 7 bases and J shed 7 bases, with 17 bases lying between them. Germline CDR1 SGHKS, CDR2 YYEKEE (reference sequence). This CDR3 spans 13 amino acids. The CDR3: CASRGRGRFEAFF. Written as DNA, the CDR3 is TGTGCCAGCCGCGGCAGGGGTCGCTTTGAAGCTTTCTTT.

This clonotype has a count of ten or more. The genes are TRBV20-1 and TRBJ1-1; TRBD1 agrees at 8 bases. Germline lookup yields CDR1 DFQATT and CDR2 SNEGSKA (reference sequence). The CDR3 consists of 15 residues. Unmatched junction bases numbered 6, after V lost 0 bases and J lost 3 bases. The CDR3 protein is CSAREKQGVYTEAFF. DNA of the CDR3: TGCAGTGCTAGAGAAAAACAGGGGGTGTACACTGAAGCTTTCTTT.

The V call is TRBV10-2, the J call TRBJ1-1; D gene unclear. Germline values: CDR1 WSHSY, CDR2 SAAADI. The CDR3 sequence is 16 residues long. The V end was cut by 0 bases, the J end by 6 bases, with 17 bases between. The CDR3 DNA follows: TGCGCCAGCAGTGAGTCCGGGCTCTCGGGGTTGTCTGAAGCTTTCTTT. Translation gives CASSESGLSGLSEAFF.

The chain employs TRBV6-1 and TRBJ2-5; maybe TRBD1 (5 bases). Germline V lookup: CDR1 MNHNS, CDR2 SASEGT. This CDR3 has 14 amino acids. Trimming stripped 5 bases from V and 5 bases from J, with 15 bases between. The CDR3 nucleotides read TGTGCCAGCAGTCCTCCACAGGAGAGCGAGACCCAGTACTTC. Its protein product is CASSPPQESETQYF.